The next 19 T cell receptor beta chains were all read from a single sample in a study of CD8 T cells in Susac syndrome. The RNA, roughly 0.45 to 1 ug, was put through reverse transcription using random hexamers. TCRdb itself ran the immunoSEQ multiplex PCR reads through MiXCR, one entry per CDR3 protein. Of some 150,000 distinct CDR3 sequences listed, just under 97% were seen once; the top ten hold roughly 0.15%. The sample comprised CD8+ T cells from PBMCs. Receptor source: a human donor with multiple sclerosis.

The chain recombines TRBV12-5 with TRBJ1-2; unclear D gene. The length of the CDR3 is 11 residues. V dropped 2 bases and J dropped 8 bases, with 6 bases sitting between them. Per the germline V gene, CDR1 is LGHNT and CDR2 is FRNRAP. The CDR3 region has the DNA TGTGCTAGTGGTTTGACCGGGGGCTACACCTTC. Translating gives CASGLTGGYTF.

The CDR3: CASSFIPGRSGNTIYF. CDR3 nucleotide sequence: TGTGCCAGCAGTTTTATCCCAGGGCGCTCTGGAAACACCATATATTTT. V and J are TRBV12-3 or TRBV12-4 and TRBJ1-3, with D tentatively TRBD1 (5 bases). V was cut by 3 bases and J by 0 bases, with 12 bases left in between. The CDR3 has 16 amino acids.

The rearrangement uses TRBV12-3 or TRBV12-4 and TRBJ1-2; 9 bases align to TRBD1. Germline trimming cut 6 bases from V and 4 bases from J; bases unmatched to any gene: 9. The CDR3 totals 15 residues. The CDR3 is CASSYDRGSSYGYTF. The CDR3, as DNA: TGTGCCAGCAGCTACGACAGGGGGTCGTCCTATGGCTACACCTTC.

The chain uses TRBV29-1 and TRBJ2-1, with D possibly TRBD2 on 7 matching bases. This CDR3 is built from 12 residues. Trimming left V 7 bases short and J 8 bases short, with 15 bases between. The germline V gene has CDR1 SQVTM and CDR2 ANQGSEA. The CDR3 loop is CSAPGGPDEQFF. In DNA form, the CDR3 reads TGCAGCGCCCCCGGGGGGCCGGATGAGCAGTTCTTC.

V gene TRBV12-3 or TRBV12-4 combines with J gene TRBJ2-3; 7 bases are a match to TRBD1. The CDR3 runs to 15 residues. Trimming removed 5 bases from V and 10 bases from J; junction bases left unmatched: 15. The CDR3, as DNA: TGTGCCAGCAGTCCCGGGGACAGTCATGGATTTGCGCAGTATTTT. The encoded protein is CASSPGDSHGFAQYF.

The rearrangement joins TRBV25-1 to TRBJ2-1, with unresolved D. Germline V gives CDR1 MGHDK, CDR2 SYGVNS. Deletions cut 7 bases from V and 0 bases from J, with 7 bases between. This CDR3 comprises 13 residues. CDR3 nucleotide sequence: TGTGCCAGCACCCCAGGCTCCTACAATGAGCAGTTCTTC. Its protein product is CASTPGSYNEQFF.

This clonotype showed up just once. The gene calls are TRBV30 and TRBJ1-2; D gene uncertain. The ends were cut back, 7 bases at V and 4 bases at J, with 7 bases in the middle. CDR1 is GTSNPN, CDR2 SVGIG, per germline (reference sequence). The CDR3 runs to 10 residues. The CDR3 is CALTSYGYTF. CDR3 DNA: TGTGCCTTAACTAGCTATGGCTACACCTTC.

The chain combines TRBV30 with TRBJ1-1; no reliable D call. Germline CDR1 is GTSNPN and CDR2 is SVGIG (reference sequence). V was clipped by 2 bases and J by 0 bases, with 10 bases between them. This CDR3 has 14 residues. The CDR3: CAWSYGSLNTEAFF. The CDR3 DNA reads TGTGCCTGGAGTTACGGAAGCTTGAACACTGAAGCTTTCTTT. Based on the CDR3 plus reference TRBV30 and TRBJ1-1, the full variable domain is SQTIHQWPATLVQPVGSPLSLECTVEGTSNPNLYWYRQAAGRGLQLLFYSVGIGQISSEVPQNLSASRPQDRQFILSSKKLLLSDSGFYLCAWSYGSLNTEAFFGQGTRLTVV.

The gene calls are TRBV2 and TRBJ2-7; TRBD1 is a possible D gene (6 bases). The CDR3 covers 16 residues. V was pared by 4 bases and J by 5 bases, with 21 bases between. The germline gives CDR1 SNHLY, CDR2 FYNNEI. The CDR3 loop is CASSGKESGVFDEQYV. For the CDR3, the DNA is TGTGCCAGCAGTGGTAAGGAGTCAGGGGTTTTCGACGAGCAGTACGTC.

CDR3 sequence reads: CASSLRGTGYTF. CDR3 in DNA: TGTGCCAGCAGCTTACGGGGGACGGGCTACACCTTC. The chain couples TRBV3-1 to TRBJ1-2; D possibly corresponds to TRBD1 (5 bases). Germline-derived CDR1 and CDR2 are LGHDT and YNNKEL (reference sequence). Between the trimmed V and J ends, which lost 5 bases and 8 bases, there was a span of 12 bases. The CDR3 totals 12 residues.

The V and J genes are TRBV27 and TRBJ2-1; no clear D gene. The CDR3 is 16 amino acids. Germline lookup yields CDR1 MNHEY and CDR2 SMNVEV (reference sequence). The germline V and J ends were trimmed by 7 bases and 4 bases, with 20 bases remaining between them. In nucleotides, the CDR3 is TGTGCCAGCACCTCACGGCCAGGCTACGAGTACAATGAGCAGTTCTTC. This translates into CASTSRPGYEYNEQFF.

The chain has TRBV28 and TRBJ2-1; D may be TRBD2 (7 bases). Germline V gives CDR1 MDHEN, CDR2 SYDVKM. The CDR3 has 17 residues. V lost 5 bases to trimming and J lost 0 bases, with 17 bases between them. The CDR3 is CASSLTGTKSSYNEQFF. The CDR3 DNA reads TGTGCCAGCAGTCTCACAGGGACTAAAAGCTCCTACAATGAGCAGTTCTTC.

This chain uses TRBV7-3 with TRBJ2-5; a possible D gene is TRBD2 (6 bases). This CDR3 contains 15 residues. V dropped 2 bases and J dropped 5 bases, with 15 bases sitting between them. The germline V gene encodes CDR1 SGHTA and CDR2 FQGTGA. The CDR3 sequence is CASSLSGGVVETQYF. The CDR3 DNA follows: TGTGCCAGCAGCTTATCGGGCGGGGTGGTGGAGACCCAGTACTTC.

There are a few counts of this clonotype. The V call is TRBV6-5, the J call TRBJ2-7, with a tentative D call TRBD1 (5 bases). CDR3 length: 14 residues. From germline, CDR1 is MNHEY and CDR2 SVGAGI. Trimming took 6 bases from V and 0 from J, leaving 12 bases between them. The CDR3 DNA reads as TGTGCCAGCAGCTTCTCCGACAGCTCCTACGAGCAGTACTTC. The encoded protein is CASSFSDSSYEQYF.

As for this clonotype: A junction end diverges from the germline sequence, so it may reflect a read error. This chain joins TRBV7-7 and TRBJ2-7; 8 bases are shared with TRBD2. CDR3 length: 14 amino acids. CDR1 SSHAT and CDR2 FNYEAQ come from the germline V gene (reference sequence). CDR3 loop: CASSPGGVPYEQYF. The CDR3 bases are TGTGCTAGCAGTCCGGGAGGGGTCCCCTACGAGCAGTACTTC.

The V gene is TRBV7-9, the J gene TRBJ1-2; D call uncertain. The germline V and J ends were trimmed by 5 bases and 6 bases, with 10 bases remaining between them. The germline V gene encodes CDR1 SEHNR and CDR2 FQNEAQ (reference sequence). The CDR3 covers 12 residues. CDR3 in amino acids: CASSLLYHGYTF. DNA of the CDR3: TGTGCCAGCAGCCTCCTGTACCATGGCTACACCTTC.

The CDR3 spells CASQMGQGNTEAFF. The CDR3 DNA is TGTGCCAGCCAGATGGGACAGGGGAACACTGAAGCTTTCTTT. The chain couples TRBV27 to TRBJ1-1; 9 nucleotides match TRBD1. CDR1 MNHEY and CDR2 SMNVEV come from the germline V gene (reference sequence). The CDR3 covers 14 residues. Unmatched junction bases numbered 5, after V lost 8 bases and J lost 1 base.

The V gene is TRBV5-6, the J gene TRBJ2-7, with 8 positions matching TRBD2. The V and J ends lost 4 bases and 0 bases, in that order; junction bases with no gene match: 3. The CDR3 is 14 residues long. Germline V CDR1 and CDR2: SGHDT, YYEEEE. The CDR3 nucleotides read TGTGCCAGCAGCCGGGGGGGCAGCTCCTACGAGCAGTACGTC. Encoded protein: CASSRGGSSYEQYV.

The genes are TRBV6-1 and TRBJ2-1; 7 nucleotides line up with TRBD2. The CDR3 consists of 16 residues. The V gene's germline CDR1 is MNHNS and CDR2 SASEGT. V trimming: 5 bases; J trimming: 8 bases; junction bases outside the gene matches: 15. The CDR3 region has the DNA TGTGCCAGCAGTCCCTTAGCGGGCGCCAATTTGGATGAGCAGTTCTTC. Translation: CASSPLAGANLDEQFF.